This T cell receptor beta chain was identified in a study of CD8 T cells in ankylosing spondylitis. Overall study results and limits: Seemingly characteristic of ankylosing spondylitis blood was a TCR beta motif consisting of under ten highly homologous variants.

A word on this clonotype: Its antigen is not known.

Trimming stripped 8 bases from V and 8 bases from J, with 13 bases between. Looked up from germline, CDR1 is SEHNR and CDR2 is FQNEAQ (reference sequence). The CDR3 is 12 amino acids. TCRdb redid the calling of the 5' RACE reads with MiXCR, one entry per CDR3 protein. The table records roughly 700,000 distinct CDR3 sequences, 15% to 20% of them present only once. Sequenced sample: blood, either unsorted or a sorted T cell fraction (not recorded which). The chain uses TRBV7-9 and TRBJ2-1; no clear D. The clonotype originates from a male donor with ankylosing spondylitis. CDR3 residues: CASEITWDEQFF. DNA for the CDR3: TGTGCCAGCGAGATAACCTGGGATGAGCAGTTCTTC.